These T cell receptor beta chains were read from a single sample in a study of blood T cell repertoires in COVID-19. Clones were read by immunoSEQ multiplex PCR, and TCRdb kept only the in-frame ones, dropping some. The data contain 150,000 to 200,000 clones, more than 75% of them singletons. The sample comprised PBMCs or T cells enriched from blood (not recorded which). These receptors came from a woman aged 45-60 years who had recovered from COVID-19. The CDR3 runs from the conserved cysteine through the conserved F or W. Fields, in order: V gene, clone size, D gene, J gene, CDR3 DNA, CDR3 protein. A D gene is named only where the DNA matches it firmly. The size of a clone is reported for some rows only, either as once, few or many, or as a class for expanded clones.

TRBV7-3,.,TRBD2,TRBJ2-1,TGTGCCAGCAGCTGGGGACTAGCCGACAATGAGCAGTTCTTC,CASSWGLADNEQFF
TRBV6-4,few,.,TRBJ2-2,TGTGCCAGCAGTGGGACTAACACCGGGGAGCTGTTTTTT,CASSGTNTGELFF
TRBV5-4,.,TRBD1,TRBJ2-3,TGTGCCAGCAGCCGCGGACAGGGTGCTAGCACAGATACGCAGTATTTT,CASSRGQGASTDTQYF
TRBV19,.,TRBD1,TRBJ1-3,TGTGCCAGTAGTGCTCACAGGGGAGCAGGAAACACCATATATTTT,CASSAHRGAGNTIYF
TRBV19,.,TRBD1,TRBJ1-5,TGTGCCAGTAGTATAGGCCCAGGGGGTGGTCAGCCCCAGCATTTT,CASSIGPGGGQPQHF
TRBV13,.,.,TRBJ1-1,TGTGCCAGCAGCTCTACCCCTGTCACTGAAGCTTTCTTT,CASSSTPVTEAFF
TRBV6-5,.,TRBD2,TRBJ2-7,TGTGCCAGCAAGGAAGGGACTAGCGGGAGGGACGAGCAGTACTTC,CASKEGTSGRDEQYF
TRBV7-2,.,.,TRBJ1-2,TGTGCCAGCAGCTTAGACGCGCTTAACTATGGCTACACCTTC,CASSLDALNYGYTF
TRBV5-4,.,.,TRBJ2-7,TGTGCCAGCAGCGCCAGGGGCCTCACTTACGAGCAGTACTTC,CASSARGLTYEQYF
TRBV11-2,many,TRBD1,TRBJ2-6,TGTGCCAGCAGCGTGGGACAGTCTGGGGCCAACGTCCTGACTTTC,CASSVGQSGANVLTF
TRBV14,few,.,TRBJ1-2,TGTGCCAGCAGCCAAGGGCCAGGGGCGGCTAACTATGGCTACACCTTC,CASSQGPGAANYGYTF
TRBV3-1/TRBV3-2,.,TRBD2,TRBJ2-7,TGTGCCAGCAGCCACGGGACTACCCCCGACGAGCAGTACTTC,CASSHGTTPDEQYF
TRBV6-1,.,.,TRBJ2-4,TGTGCCAGCAGTGAAGGAGGACAGTTAGCCAAAAACATTCAGTACTTC,CASSEGGQLAKNIQYF
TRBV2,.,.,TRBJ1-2,TGTGCCAGCCGGGACATTACCTCGGATGGCTACACCTTC,CASRDITSDGYTF
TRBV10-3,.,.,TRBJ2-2,TGTGCCATCAGCCCGGGAAGACCGGCGAACACCGGGGAGCTGTTTTTT,CAISPGRPANTGELFF
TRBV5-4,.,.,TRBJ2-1,TGTGCCAGCAGACAAGACAGCAATGAGCAGTTCTTC,CASRQDSNEQFF
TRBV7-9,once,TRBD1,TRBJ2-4,TGTGCCAGCAGCCCGCAGGGGGTTCTAGCCAAAAACATTCAGTACTTC,CASSPQGVLAKNIQYF
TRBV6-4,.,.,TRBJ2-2,TGTGCCAGCAGTGAACAGGGGGGGACCGGGGAGCTGTTTTTT,CASSEQGGTGELFF
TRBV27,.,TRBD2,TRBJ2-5,TGTGCCAGCAGGGGTGGGCTAGCGGGAGTCAAGGGAGAGACCCAGTACTTC,CASRGGLAGVKGETQYF
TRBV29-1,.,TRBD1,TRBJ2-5,TGCAGCGGTGGGACAGGGGGCGTTGGGAAGACCCAGTACTTC,CSGGTGGVGKTQYF
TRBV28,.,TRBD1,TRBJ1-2,TGTGCCAGCAGTTCTGGGACAGGGCTCATTTATGGCTACACCTTC,CASSSGTGLIYGYTF
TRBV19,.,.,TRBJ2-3,TGTGCCAGTAGTAAAAACAGGGTAGGCGATACGCAGTATTTT,CASSKNRVGDTQYF
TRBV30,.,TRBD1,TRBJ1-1,TGTGCCTGGGAGGGACAGGCGAACACTGAAGCTTTCTTT,CAWEGQANTEAFF
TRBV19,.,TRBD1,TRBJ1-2,TGTGCCAGTAGTACGGGACAGCTTTATGGCTACACCTTC,CASSTGQLYGYTF